This TCR beta chain was sequenced during a study of shared clonotypes between healthy human individuals. Study findings and constraints: It was the few donors that limited the genetic and exposure-history diversity represented. Clonotypes not shared had lower generation probabilities than those common to all four donors.

Worth noting for this clone: Its antigen is currently unknown.

Method: immunoSEQ multiplex PCR; TCRdb's copy keeps in-frame clones and lacks some. The sample shows around 2.3 million clones, around 95% of them seen only once. Healthy HIV-negative adults without recent acute infections or vaccinations served as donors. The CDR3 covers 14 residues. Per the germline V gene, CDR1 is SGHAT and CDR2 is FQNNGV. J was trimmed by 7 bases and V by 1 base; bases with no gene match: 2. This clonotype originated in a man aged 18 to 30 in good health. The rearrangement links TRBV11-2 to TRBJ1-4; TRBD1 matches 8 bases. Sequencing was done on a sample of naive CD4+ T cells sorted from blood. Subset here: CD45RA+ positively selected. CDR3 protein: CASSLGTGREKLFF. CDR3 sequence (DNA): TGTGCCAGCAGCTTAGGGACAGGGCGTGAAAAACTGTTTTTT.